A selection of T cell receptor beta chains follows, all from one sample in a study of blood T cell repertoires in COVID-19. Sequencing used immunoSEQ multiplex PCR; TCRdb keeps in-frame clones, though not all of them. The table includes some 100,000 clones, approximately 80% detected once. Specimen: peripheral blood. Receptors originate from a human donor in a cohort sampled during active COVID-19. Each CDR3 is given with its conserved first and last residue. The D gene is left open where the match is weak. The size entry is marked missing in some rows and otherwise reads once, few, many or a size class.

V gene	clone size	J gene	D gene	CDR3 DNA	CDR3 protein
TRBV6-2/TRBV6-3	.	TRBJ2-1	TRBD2	TGTGCCAGCAGTTACTCACCCCTTAGCGGGATATACAATGAGCAGTTCTTC	CASSYSPLSGIYNEQFF
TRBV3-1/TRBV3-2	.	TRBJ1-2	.	TGTGCCAGCAGCCTTTCTTCGCCGGGTCTGGGTCTCTATGGCTACACCTTC	CASSLSSPGLGLYGYTF
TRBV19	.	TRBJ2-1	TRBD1	TGTGCCAGTAGCGCTACCGGGACAGGATTGGAAAATGAGCAGTTCTTC	CASSATGTGLENEQFF
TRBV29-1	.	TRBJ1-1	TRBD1	TGCACCATTCCAGGACAGGGTTACACTGAAGCTTTCTTT	CTIPGQGYTEAFF
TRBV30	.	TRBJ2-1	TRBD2	TGTGCCTGGAGTGTAGGTGGGACTACCAATGAGCAGTTCTTC	CAWSVGGTTNEQFF
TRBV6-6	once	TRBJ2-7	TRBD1	TGTGCCAGCAGGTTAACAGGGGCGGACGAGCAGTACTTC	CASRLTGADEQYF
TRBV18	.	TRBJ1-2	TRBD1	TGTGCCAGCTCACCGGACAGGACTGGAGCTAACTATGGCTACACCTTC	CASSPDRTGANYGYTF
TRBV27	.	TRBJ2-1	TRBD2	TGTGCCAGCACCCCCCCTAGCGGGGGGTACAATGAGCAGTTCTTC	CASTPPSGGYNEQFF
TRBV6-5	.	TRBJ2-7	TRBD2	TGTGCCAGTATACTAGCGGGAGCGAACGAGCAGTACTTC	CASILAGANEQYF
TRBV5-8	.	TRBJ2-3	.	TGTGCCAGCAGCTCCCTACGGGGTCGGACAGATACGCAGTATTTT	CASSSLRGRTDTQYF
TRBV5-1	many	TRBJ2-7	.	TGCGCCAGCAGCTTGGGGCCGAACTACGAGCAGTACTTC	CASSLGPNYEQYF
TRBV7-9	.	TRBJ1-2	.	TGTGCCAGCAGCTTAGCCGGGACTCCGGAGGGCTACACCTTC	CASSLAGTPEGYTF
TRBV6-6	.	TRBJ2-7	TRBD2	TGTGCCAGCAGTTTAGCGGGAGGGTACGAGCAGTACTTC	CASSLAGGYEQYF
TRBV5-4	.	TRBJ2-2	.	TGTGCCAGCAGCTTGAGGAGGGGTGGATTTCTCACCGGGGAGCTGTTTTTT	CASSLRRGGFLTGELFF
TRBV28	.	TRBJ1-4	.	TGTGCCAGCAGTTTAGATACGGCTAGGAGGGAAAAACTGTTTTTT	CASSLDTARREKLFF
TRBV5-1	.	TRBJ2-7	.	TGCGCCAGCAGCCGTGAAGCGGAGCCGGTCTACGAGCAGTACTTC	CASSREAEPVYEQYF
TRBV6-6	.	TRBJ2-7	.	TGTGCCAGCAGTTCCGCGGCCCTACCCTACGAGCAGTACTTC	CASSSAALPYEQYF